These 2 T cell receptor beta chains were sequenced from one sample in a study of CD8 T cells in Susac syndrome. The RNA, 0.5 to 1 ug, was put through reverse transcription using random hexamers. TCRdb itself ran the immunoSEQ multiplex PCR reads through MiXCR, one entry per CDR3 protein. Here the sample spans about 140,000 distinct CDR3 sequences, about 95% being singletons. The sequencing input was CD4+ T cells from PBMCs. These receptors were obtained from a human donor with multiple sclerosis.

The chain joins TRBV20-1 to TRBJ1-2; TRBD1 is a possible D gene (6 bases). CDR1 is DFQATT, CDR2 SNEGSKA, per germline (reference sequence). The CDR3 sequence is 15 residues long. The CDR3 here is CRIHRLGQFGNGYTF. The CDR3 nucleotides read TGCAGAATACACCGACTCGGACAGTTTGGCAATGGCTACACCTTC.

The chain recombines TRBV2 with TRBJ2-1; TRBD2 agrees at 8 bases. This CDR3 spans 13 amino acids. Germline V lookup: CDR1 SNHLY, CDR2 FYNNEI. V lost 6 bases, J lost 9 bases, and 7 bases stayed unmatched. The CDR3, as DNA: TGTGCCAGCAGCATATTCGCGGGGGGTGAGCAGTTCTTC. Translated, it gives CASSIFAGGEQFF. Combining the CDR3 with reference TRBV2 and TRBJ2-1 gives the whole variable domain EPEVTQTPSHQVTQMGQEVILRCVPISNHLYFYWYRQILGQKVEFLVSFYNNEISEKSEIFDDQFSVERPDGSNFTLKIRSTKLEDSAMYFCASSIFAGGEQFFGPGTRLTVL.